In this sample, the clone carrying this TCR beta chain turned up a few times. The antigen remains undetermined. The likely explanation is a read error, given a far larger clone one base away. The data belong to a study of cytomegalovirus exposure and HLA in healthy donors. Study as a whole: For the roughly 390 genotyped donors, roughly 80% fell within the Caucasian-associated ancestry cluster. Study findings and constraints: The authors confirmed in vitro that a few CMV-associated chains were specific for CMV antigens. Rare sequences made up most TCRs, while some public TCRs were found in many donors.

The PCR ran on 60 Vbeta and 13 Jbeta primers. Data came from immunoSEQ multiplex PCR; TCRdb stores just in-frame clones and leaves some out. The sample holds roughly 150,000 clones, nearly 70% seen once. The germline CDR1 and CDR2 sequences are LGHNA and YNFKEQ. The CDR3 has 15 amino acids. V lost 0 bases to trimming and J lost 7 bases, with 13 bases between them. The source material was PBMCs. This receptor was identified in a man aged 25 to 40 in good health and CMV-seropositive. The chain joins TRBV4-2 to TRBJ1-5; D unclear. Here the CDR3 DNA reads TGTGCCAGCAGCCAAGAAGCGGGAGAAGGGCAGCCCCAGCATTTT. Encoded protein: CASSQEAGEGQPQHF.